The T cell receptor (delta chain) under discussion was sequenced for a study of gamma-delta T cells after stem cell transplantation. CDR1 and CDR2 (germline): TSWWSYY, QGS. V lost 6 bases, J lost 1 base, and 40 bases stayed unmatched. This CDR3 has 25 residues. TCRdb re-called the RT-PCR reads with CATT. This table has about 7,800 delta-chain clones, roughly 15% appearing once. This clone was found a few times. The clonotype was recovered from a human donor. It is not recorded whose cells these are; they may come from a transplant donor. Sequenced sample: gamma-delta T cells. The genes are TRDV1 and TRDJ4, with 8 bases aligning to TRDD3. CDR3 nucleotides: TGTGCTCTTGGTATCTGCGAAGGACGCCCCTGGGATGGGGGGATAATTTCGGCTTTAAGCAGACCCCTGATCTTT. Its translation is CALGICEGRPWDGGIISALSRPLIF.